The 10 T cell receptor beta chains given below trace back to one sample, sequenced in a study of T-cell memory formation after mild COVID-19. MiXCR, applied by TCRdb to the 5' RACE reads, yields one record per CDR3 protein. This table has over 45,000 distinct CDR3 sequences, about 30% appearing once. Material: PBMCs or a T cell subset sorted from them (not recorded which). Receptor source: a man aged 18 to 29 who had mild COVID-19 (a few samples of this study predate the infection). Cell type and time point are not known.

V gene TRBV24-1 combines with J gene TRBJ2-1; D not resolved. Germline lookup yields CDR1 KGHDR and CDR2 SFDVKD. CDR3 length equals 12 residues. Trimming cost V 4 bases and J 8 bases, with 8 bases left between them. CDR3 sequence (DNA): TGTGCCACCAGTGACCCTAAGGATGAGCAGTTCTTC. Its translation: CATSDPKDEQFF.

The chain carries TRBV7-2 and TRBJ1-5, with D tentatively TRBD1 (5 bases). This CDR3 comprises 15 residues. Germline CDR1 SGHTA, CDR2 FQGNSA. V lost 1 base and J 5 bases, leaving 12 bases between the germline ends. This chain's CDR3 is CASSLVPGQYQPQHF. In DNA form, the CDR3 reads TGTGCCAGCAGCTTAGTGCCAGGACAATATCAGCCCCAGCATTTT.

This clonotype showed up just a few times. The chain has TRBV28 and TRBJ1-1; no firm D call. Germline V CDR1 and CDR2: MDHEN, SYDVKM. The germline V and J ends were trimmed by 7 bases and 0 bases, with 12 bases remaining between them. This CDR3 is built from 14 residues. The CDR3 is CASNEDRVNTEAFF. CDR3 DNA sequence: TGTGCCAGCAACGAGGATAGGGTGAACACTGAAGCTTTCTTT.

The table lists this clonotype with a few counts. The chain links TRBV7-9 to TRBJ2-5; TRBD2 agrees at 9 bases. The germline CDR1 and CDR2 sequences are SEHNR and FQNEAQ (reference sequence). This CDR3 is 14 amino acids long. The V gene end was trimmed by 2 bases and the J gene end by 2 bases; junction bases not matched to a gene: 0. In DNA form, the CDR3 reads TGTGCCAGCAGCTTACTAGCGGGGCAAGAGACCCAGTACTTC. It yields the protein CASSLLAGQETQYF. The whole variable domain, remainder taken from reference TRBV7-9 and TRBJ2-5, is DTGVSQNPRHKITKRGQNVTFRCDPISEHNRLYWYRQTLGQGPEFLTYFQNEAQLEKSRLLSDRFSAERPKGSFSTLEIQRTEQGDSAMYLCASSLLAGQETQYFGPGTRLLVL.

The chain employs TRBV7-2 and TRBJ2-3; 7 bases align to TRBD1. Per germline, CDR1 SGHTA and CDR2 FQGNSA. V shed 5 bases and J 1 base; nucleotides not matched to a gene: 6. The CDR3 is 15 amino acids. The CDR3 region is CASSEPTGRTDTQYF. CDR3 DNA: TGTGCCAGCAGCGAACCGACAGGGCGCACAGATACGCAGTATTTT.

This chain joins TRBV13 and TRBJ2-5; the match to TRBD2 covers 9 bases. Trimming removed 5 bases from V and 5 bases from J; junction bases left unmatched: 6. Germline V gene lookup returns CDR1 PRHDT and CDR2 FYEKMQ (reference sequence). The CDR3 is made up of 14 amino acids. The CDR3 reads CASSTGTSYETQYF. CDR3 coding DNA: TGTGCCAGCAGCACCGGGACTAGCTACGAGACCCAGTACTTC.

This clonotype was picked up a small number of times. The chain couples TRBV20-1 to TRBJ2-1; the D is unclear. With 0 bases removed from V and 8 bases from J, the gap between germline ends came to 14 bases. CDR1 and CDR2 from the germline V gene are DFQATT and SNEGSKA (reference sequence). The CDR3 length is 14 residues. The CDR3, as DNA: TGCAGTGCTAGAGATCAAAGGGTTAAGCATGAGCAGTTCTTC. Its translation: CSARDQRVKHEQFF.

This clonotype was detected a few times. The chain links TRBV5-1 to TRBJ1-6; tentative D call: TRBD1 (5 bases). V gave up 1 base and J gave up 5 bases, with 13 bases separating them. CDR3 size: 16 residues. The germline V gene encodes CDR1 SGHRS and CDR2 YFSETQ. CDR3 DNA: TGCGCCAGCAGCTTGAGAGGGGCCAATCATAATTCACCCCTCCACTTT. Protein product: CASSLRGANHNSPLHF.

The V call is TRBV7-2, the J call TRBJ2-2; no clear D. The CDR3 sequence is 15 residues long. Looked up from germline, CDR1 is SGHTA and CDR2 is FQGNSA. Trimming cost V 6 bases and J 1 base, with 12 bases left between them. CDR3 region: CASSSGPENTGELFF. The CDR3 DNA reads as TGTGCCAGCAGTTCAGGTCCGGAGAACACCGGGGAGCTGTTTTTT.

This clonotype was seen only a few times. The gene calls are TRBV2 and TRBJ2-7, with TRBD1 identical over 8 bases. CDR1 SNHLY and CDR2 FYNNEI come from the germline V gene. The length of the CDR3 is 17 residues. The junction had 8 bases not matched to a gene; V was cut back by 0 bases and J by 1 base. The CDR3 sequence: CASSEATDRAMSYEQYF. CDR3 bases: TGTGCCAGCAGTGAAGCGACGGACAGGGCAATGTCCTACGAGCAGTACTTC.